Below, one TCR beta chain is given with its context. A junction boundary mismatches the germline segment, possibly from a read error. The record originates from a study of blood T cell repertoires in COVID-19. Germline V gene lookup returns CDR1 MGHDK and CDR2 SYGVNS. The CDR3 length is 15 residues. Sequenced by immunoSEQ multiplex PCR; TCRdb stores in-frame clones only, minus some. The profile shows 200,000 or so clones, 81% of them singletons. V usage is TRBV25-1 and J usage is TRBJ2-7; 8 bases agree with TRBD2. The sequence was obtained from a woman of 80 years or more with COVID-19, enrolled during active disease. Sequenced sample: peripheral blood. The CDR3 protein is CASNESLAGYYEQYF. In DNA, the CDR3 is TGTGCCAGCAATGAATCCCTAGCGGGCTACTACGAGCAGTACTTC.